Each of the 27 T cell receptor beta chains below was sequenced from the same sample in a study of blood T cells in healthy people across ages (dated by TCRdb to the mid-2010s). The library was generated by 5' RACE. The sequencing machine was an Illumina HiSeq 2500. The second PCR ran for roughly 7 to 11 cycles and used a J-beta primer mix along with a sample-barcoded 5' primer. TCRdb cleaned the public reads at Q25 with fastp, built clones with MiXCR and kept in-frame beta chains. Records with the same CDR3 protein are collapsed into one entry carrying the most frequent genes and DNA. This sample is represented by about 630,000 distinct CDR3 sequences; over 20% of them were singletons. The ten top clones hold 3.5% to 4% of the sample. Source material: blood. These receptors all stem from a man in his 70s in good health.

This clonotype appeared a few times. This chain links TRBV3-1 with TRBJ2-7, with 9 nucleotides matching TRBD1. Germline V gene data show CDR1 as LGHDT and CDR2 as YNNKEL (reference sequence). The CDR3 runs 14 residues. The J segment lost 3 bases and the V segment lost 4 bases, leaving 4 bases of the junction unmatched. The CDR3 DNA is TGTGCCAGCAGCCTTGGGACAGGGATCTACGAGCAGTACTTC. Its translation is CASSLGTGIYEQYF.

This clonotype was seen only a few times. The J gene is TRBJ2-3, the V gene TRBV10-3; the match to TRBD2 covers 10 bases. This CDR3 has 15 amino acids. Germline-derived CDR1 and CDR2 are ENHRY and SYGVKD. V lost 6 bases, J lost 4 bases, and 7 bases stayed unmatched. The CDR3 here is CAIRDSGRPPDTQYF. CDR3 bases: TGTGCCATCAGGGATAGCGGGAGGCCTCCAGATACGCAGTATTTT.

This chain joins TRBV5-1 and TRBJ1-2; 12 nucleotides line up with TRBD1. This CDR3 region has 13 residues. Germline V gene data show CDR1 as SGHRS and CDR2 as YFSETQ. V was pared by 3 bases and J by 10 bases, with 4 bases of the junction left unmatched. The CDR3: CASSSGTGGAYTF. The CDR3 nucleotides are TGCGCCAGCAGCTCCGGGACAGGGGGCGCCTACACCTTC. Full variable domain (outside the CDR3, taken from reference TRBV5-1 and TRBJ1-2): KAGVTQTPRYLIKTRGQQVTLSCSPISGHRSVSWYQQTPGQGLQFLFEYFSETQRNKGNFPGRFSGRQFSNSRSEMNVSTLELGDSALYLCASSSGTGGAYTFGSGTRLTVV.

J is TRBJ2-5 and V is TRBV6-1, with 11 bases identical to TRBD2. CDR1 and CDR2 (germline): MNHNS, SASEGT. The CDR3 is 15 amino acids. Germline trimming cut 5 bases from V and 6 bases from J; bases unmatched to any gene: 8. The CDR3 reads CASSPTSGRAKTQYF. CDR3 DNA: TGTGCCAGCAGTCCTACTAGCGGGAGAGCAAAGACCCAGTACTTC.

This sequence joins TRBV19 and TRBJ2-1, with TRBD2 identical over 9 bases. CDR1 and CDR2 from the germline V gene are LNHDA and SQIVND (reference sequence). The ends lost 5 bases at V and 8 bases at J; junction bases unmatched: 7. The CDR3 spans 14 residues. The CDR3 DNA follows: TGTGCCAGTAGTGTCAGCGGGAGGAGTGATGAGCAGTTCTTC. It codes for CASSVSGRSDEQFF.

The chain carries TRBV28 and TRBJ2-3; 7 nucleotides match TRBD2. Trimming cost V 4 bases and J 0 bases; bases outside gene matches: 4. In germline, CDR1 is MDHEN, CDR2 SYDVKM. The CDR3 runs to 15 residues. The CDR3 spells CASSSRTSSTDTQYF. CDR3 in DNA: TGTGCCAGCAGTTCCCGGACTAGTAGCACAGATACGCAGTATTTT. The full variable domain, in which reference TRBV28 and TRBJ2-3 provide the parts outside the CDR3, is DVKVTQSSRYLVKRTGEKVFLECVQDMDHENMFWYRQDPGLGLRLIYFSYDVKMKEKGDIPEGYSVSREKKERFSLILESASTNQTSMYLCASSSRTSSTDTQYFGPGTRLTVL.

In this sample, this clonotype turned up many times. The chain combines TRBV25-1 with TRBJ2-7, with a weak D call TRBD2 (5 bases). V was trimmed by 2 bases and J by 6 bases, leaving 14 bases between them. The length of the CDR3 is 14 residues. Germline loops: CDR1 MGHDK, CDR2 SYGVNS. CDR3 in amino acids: CASSEVRGRGEQYF. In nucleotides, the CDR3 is TGTGCCAGCAGTGAAGTTCGCGGGCGCGGCGAGCAGTACTTC.

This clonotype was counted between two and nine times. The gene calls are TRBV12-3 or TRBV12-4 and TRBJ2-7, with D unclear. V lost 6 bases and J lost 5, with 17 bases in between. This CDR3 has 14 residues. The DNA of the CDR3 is TGTGCCAGCAGGGCCGTAGTGGAAGGGCACGAGCAGTACTTC. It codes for CASRAVVEGHEQYF.

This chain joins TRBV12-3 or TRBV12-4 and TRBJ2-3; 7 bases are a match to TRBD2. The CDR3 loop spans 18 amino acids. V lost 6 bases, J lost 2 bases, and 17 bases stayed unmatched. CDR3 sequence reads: CASSTRILRGSATDTQYF. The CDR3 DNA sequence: TGTGCCAGCAGCACCCGCATCCTTCGCGGGAGCGCCACAGATACGCAGTATTTT.

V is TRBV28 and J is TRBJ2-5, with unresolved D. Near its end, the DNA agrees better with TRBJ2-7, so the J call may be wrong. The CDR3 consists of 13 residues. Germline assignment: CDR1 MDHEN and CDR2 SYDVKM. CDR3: CASQGGSPYEQYF. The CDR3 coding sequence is TGTGCCAGCCAAGGTGGTTCCCCCTACGAGCAGTACTTC.

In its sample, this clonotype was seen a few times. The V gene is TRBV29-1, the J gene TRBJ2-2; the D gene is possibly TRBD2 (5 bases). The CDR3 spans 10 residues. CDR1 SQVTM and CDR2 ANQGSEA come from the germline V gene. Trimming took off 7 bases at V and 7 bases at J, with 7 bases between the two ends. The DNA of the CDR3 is TGCAGCGCCGGGAACGGGGAGCTGTTTTTT. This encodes CSAGNGELFF.

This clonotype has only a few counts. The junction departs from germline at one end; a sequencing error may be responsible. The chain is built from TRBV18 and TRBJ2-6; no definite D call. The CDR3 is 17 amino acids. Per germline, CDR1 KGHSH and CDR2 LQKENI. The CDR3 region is CAGSPQRIYSGANVLTF. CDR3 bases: TGTGCCGGCTCACCACAACGCATCTACTCTGGGGCCAACGTCCTGACTTTC. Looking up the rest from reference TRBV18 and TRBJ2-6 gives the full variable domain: NAGVMQNPRHLVRRRGQEARLRCSPMKGHSHVYWYRQLPEEGLKFMVYLQKENIIDESGMPKERFSAEFPKEGPSILRIQQVVRGDSAAYFCAGSPQRIYSGANVLTFGAGSRLTVL.

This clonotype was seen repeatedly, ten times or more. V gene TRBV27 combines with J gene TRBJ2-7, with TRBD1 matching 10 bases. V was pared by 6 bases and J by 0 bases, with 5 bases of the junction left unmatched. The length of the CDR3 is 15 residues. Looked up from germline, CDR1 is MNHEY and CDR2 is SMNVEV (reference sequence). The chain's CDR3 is CASRTGTGVSYEQYF. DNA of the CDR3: TGTGCCAGCAGAACCGGGACAGGGGTCTCCTACGAGCAGTACTTC.

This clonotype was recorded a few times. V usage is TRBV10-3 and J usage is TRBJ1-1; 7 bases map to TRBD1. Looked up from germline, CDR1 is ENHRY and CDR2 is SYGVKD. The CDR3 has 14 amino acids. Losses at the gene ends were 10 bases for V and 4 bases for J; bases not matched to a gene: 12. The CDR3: CATTPTGEGTEAFF. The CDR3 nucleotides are TGTGCCACCACCCCCACAGGGGAGGGCACTGAAGCTTTCTTT.

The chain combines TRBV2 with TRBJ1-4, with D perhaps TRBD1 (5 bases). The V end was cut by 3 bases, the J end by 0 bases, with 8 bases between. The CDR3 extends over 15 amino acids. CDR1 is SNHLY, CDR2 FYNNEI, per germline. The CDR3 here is CASSEGGSTNEKLFF. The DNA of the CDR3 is TGTGCCAGCAGTGAGGGGGGATCAACTAATGAAAAACTGTTTTTT.

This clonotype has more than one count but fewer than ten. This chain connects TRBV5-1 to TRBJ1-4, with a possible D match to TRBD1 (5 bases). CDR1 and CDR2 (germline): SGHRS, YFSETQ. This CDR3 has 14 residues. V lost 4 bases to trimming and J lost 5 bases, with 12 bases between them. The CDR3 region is CASSNAGENEKLFF. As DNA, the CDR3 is TGCGCCAGCAGCAATGCGGGGGAGAATGAAAAACTGTTTTTT.

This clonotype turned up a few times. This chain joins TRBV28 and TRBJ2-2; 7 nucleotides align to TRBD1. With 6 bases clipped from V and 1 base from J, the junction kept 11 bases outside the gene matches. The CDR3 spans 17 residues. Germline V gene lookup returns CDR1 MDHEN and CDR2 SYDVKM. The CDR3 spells CASRLDRASMNTGELFF. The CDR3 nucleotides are TGTGCCAGCAGACTTGACAGGGCGTCCATGAACACCGGGGAGCTGTTTTTT.

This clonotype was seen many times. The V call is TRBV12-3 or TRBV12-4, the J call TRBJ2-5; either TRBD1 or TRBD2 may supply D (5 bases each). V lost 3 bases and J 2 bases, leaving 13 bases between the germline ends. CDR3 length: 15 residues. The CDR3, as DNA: TGTGCCAGCAGTTTTGGGGGTTTCGGACAAGAGACCCAGTACTTC. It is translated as CASSFGGFGQETQYF.

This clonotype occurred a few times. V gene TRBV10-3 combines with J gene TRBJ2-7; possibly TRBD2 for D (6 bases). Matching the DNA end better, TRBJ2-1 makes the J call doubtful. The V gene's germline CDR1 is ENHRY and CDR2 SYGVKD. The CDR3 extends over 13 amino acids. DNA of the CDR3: TGTGCCATCAGTTCCCGACGGGAGAATGAGCAGTTCTTC. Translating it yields CAISSRRENEQFF.

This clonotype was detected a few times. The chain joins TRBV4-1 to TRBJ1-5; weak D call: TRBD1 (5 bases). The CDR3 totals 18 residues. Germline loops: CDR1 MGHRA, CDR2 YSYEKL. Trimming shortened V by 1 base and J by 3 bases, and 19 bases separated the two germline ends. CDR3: CASSQGGGGEVHNQPQHF. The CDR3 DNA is TGCGCCAGCAGCCAAGGGGGAGGAGGGGAGGTCCACAATCAGCCCCAGCATTTT.

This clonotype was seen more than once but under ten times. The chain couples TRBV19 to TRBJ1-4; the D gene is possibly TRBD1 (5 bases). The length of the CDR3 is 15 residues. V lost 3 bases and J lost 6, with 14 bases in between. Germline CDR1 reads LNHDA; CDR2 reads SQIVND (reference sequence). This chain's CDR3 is CASSIPRAADEKLFF. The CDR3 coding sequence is TGTGCCAGTAGTATCCCCAGGGCGGCGGATGAAAAACTGTTTTTT. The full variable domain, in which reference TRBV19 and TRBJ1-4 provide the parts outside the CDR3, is DGGITQSPKYLFRKEGQNVTLSCEQNLNHDAMYWYRQDPGQGLRLIYYSQIVNDFQKGDIAEGYSVSREKKESFPLTVTSAQKNPTAFYLCASSIPRAADEKLFFGSGTQLSVL.

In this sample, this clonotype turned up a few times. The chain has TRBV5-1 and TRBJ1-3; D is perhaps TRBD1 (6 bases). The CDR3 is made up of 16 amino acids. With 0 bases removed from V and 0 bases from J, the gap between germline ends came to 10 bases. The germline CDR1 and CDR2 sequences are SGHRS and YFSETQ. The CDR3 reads CASSLGGQTSGNTIYF. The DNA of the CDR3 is TGCGCCAGCAGCTTGGGGGGACAAACCTCTGGAAACACCATATATTTT.

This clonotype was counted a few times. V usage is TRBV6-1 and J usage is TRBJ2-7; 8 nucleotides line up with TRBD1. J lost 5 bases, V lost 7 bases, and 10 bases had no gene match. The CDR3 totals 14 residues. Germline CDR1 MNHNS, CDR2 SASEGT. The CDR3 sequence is CASIAGARGHEQYF. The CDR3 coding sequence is TGTGCCAGCATTGCCGGGGCCAGGGGGCACGAGCAGTACTTC.

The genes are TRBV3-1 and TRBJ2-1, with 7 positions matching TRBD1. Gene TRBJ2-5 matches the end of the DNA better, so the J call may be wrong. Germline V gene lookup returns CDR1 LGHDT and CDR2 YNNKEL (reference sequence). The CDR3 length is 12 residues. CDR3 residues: CASSLDRATQYF. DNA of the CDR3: TGTGCCAGCAGCCTCGACAGGGCGACCCAGTACTTC.

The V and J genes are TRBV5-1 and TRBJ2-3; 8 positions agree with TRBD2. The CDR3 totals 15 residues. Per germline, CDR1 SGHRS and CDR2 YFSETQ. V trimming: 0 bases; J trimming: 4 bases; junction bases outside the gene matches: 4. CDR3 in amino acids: CASSLDGTSPDTQYF. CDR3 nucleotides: TGCGCCAGCAGCTTGGATGGGACTAGTCCAGATACGCAGTATTTT.

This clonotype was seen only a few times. DNA for the CDR3: TGTGCCATCACCCCGGGCGGGTCCACCGGGGAGCTGTTTTTT. Translating gives CAITPGGSTGELFF. V is TRBV10-3 and J is TRBJ2-2, with D perhaps matching TRBD2 (5 bases). CDR3 length equals 14 residues. From germline, CDR1 is ENHRY and CDR2 SYGVKD. Trimming stripped 7 bases from V and 4 bases from J, with 13 bases between.

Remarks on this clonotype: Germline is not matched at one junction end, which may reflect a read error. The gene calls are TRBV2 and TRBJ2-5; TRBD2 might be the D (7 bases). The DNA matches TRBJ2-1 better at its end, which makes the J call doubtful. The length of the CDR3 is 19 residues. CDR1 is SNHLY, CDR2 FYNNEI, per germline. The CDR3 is CAGSDAGTTLGGFYNEQFF. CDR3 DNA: TGTGCCGGCAGTGACGCCGGGACTACACTGGGGGGCTTTTACAATGAGCAGTTCTTC.